This entry concerns a single T cell receptor beta chain. Its antigen is as yet unknown. Exclusion followed for patients with uncontrolled infection, other autoimmune disease, pregnancy or lactation. The data are from a study of T cells in Graves' hyperthyroidism and ophthalmopathy. About the study: Specimen type is peripheral blood, collected at initial diagnosis prior to any treatment. Overall study findings and caveats: The blood repertoire included most of the expanded thyroid clonotypes above 0.001.

Amplification of TCR beta CDR3 regions used RNA as the template. A first-round RT-PCR of the TCR CDR3 used the HTBI primer set. TCRdb analysed the multiplex PCR reads with MiXCR anew, one entry per CDR3 protein. The sample yields 500,000 to 650,000 distinct CDR3 sequences, 13% to 15% seen once. Germline V CDR1 and CDR2: SGDLS, YYNGEE. This CDR3 has 14 amino acids. V dropped 3 bases and J dropped 6; count of bases not matched to a gene: 4. The source material was blood. The rearrangement links TRBV9 to TRBJ1-4, with 8 bases aligning to TRBD1. This sequence originates from a woman aged 50 to 60 with Graves' ophthalmopathy. CDR3 bases: TGTGCCAGCAGCGAAGACAGGGGCGATGAAAAACTGTTTTTT. It codes for CASSEDRGDEKLFF.